These 32 T cell receptor beta chains share one sample of origin, sequenced in a study of T cell responses to AZD1222 COVID-19 vaccine. Profiling relied on immunoSEQ multiplex PCR, and the TCRdb table lists in-frame clones only, not all of them. The profile shows about 170,000 clones, 90% of them singletons. Sample: peripheral blood, taken 28 days after the second dose of the MenACWY control vaccine. The receptors shown here come from an adult who received the MenACWY meningococcal vaccine as a control.

This CDR3 reads CASSSTDSGGYGYTF. CDR3 coding DNA: TGTGCCAGCAGCTCGACGGACTCCGGGGGTTATGGCTACACCTTC. The rearrangement links TRBV9 to TRBJ1-2, with TRBD1 as a possible D gene (5 bases). With 4 bases removed from V and 5 bases from J, the gap between germline ends came to 18 bases. CDR3 length: 15 amino acids. The V gene's germline CDR1 is SGDLS and CDR2 YYNGEE.

This rearrangement joins TRBV28 to TRBJ2-7; possible D gene TRBD1, 5 bases. V was pared by 7 bases and J by 0 bases, with 16 bases between. CDR1 and CDR2 (germline): MDHEN, SYDVKM. The CDR3 runs to 15 residues. The CDR3 loop reads CASTPPGLNSYEQYF. CDR3 DNA sequence: TGTGCCAGCACCCCCCCAGGGCTCAACTCCTACGAGCAGTACTTC.

The chain uses TRBV28 and TRBJ1-2; a possible D gene is TRBD1 (5 bases). Germline CDR1 MDHEN, CDR2 SYDVKM. Trimming cost V 5 bases and J 4 bases, with 14 bases left between them. CDR3 length: 14 amino acids. The CDR3 DNA follows: TGTGCCAGCAGTACTTCAGGGCGGGGCTATGGCTACACCTTC. Translating gives CASSTSGRGYGYTF.

The genes are TRBV19 and TRBJ1-5, with D possibly TRBD1 on 5 matching bases. The germline V and J ends were trimmed by 2 bases and 10 bases, with 24 bases remaining between them. There are 17 residues in the CDR3. Germline V gene lookup returns CDR1 LNHDA and CDR2 SQIVND (reference sequence). In DNA form, the CDR3 reads TGTGCCAGTAGTATACAACACCGGACGGGGAATCAGGGCCCCCAGCATTTT. Translating it yields CASSIQHRTGNQGPQHF.

The chain has TRBV7-9 and TRBJ2-3; the match to TRBD1 covers 8 bases. The CDR3 totals 14 residues. Germline loops: CDR1 SEHNR, CDR2 FQNEAQ (reference sequence). J gave up 4 bases and V 9 bases, and 9 bases lay outside the gene matches. Written as DNA, the CDR3 is TGTGCCAGTTCAAACAGGGGGGATCCAGATACGCAGTATTTT. This codes for CASSNRGDPDTQYF. Full variable domain (missing parts from reference TRBV7-9 and TRBJ2-3): DTGVSQNPRHKITKRGQNVTFRCDPISEHNRLYWYRQTLGQGPEFLTYFQNEAQLEKSRLLSDRFSAERPKGSFSTLEIQRTEQGDSAMYLCASSNRGDPDTQYFGPGTRLTVL.

The chain has TRBV10-3 and TRBJ2-1; D perhaps matches TRBD2 (6 bases). V lost 3 bases, J lost 9 bases, and 6 bases lay in between. The CDR3 loop spans 11 amino acids. CDR1 and CDR2 (germline): ENHRY, SYGVKD. CDR3 DNA: TGTGCCATCAGTGAAGCGGGTGAGCAGTTCTTC. Protein: CAISEAGEQFF.

This rearrangement joins TRBV28 to TRBJ1-1; TRBD1 might be the D (5 bases). The CDR3 extends over 15 amino acids. Looked up from germline, CDR1 is MDHEN and CDR2 is SYDVKM. V was cut by 6 bases and J by 4 bases, with 18 bases left in between. CDR3 sequence: CASSSGGAGTTEAFF. The DNA of the CDR3 is TGTGCCAGCAGCTCTGGCGGGGCTGGGACCACTGAAGCTTTCTTT.

The rearrangement links TRBV6-1 to TRBJ2-5, with unresolved D. CDR3 length equals 12 residues. In germline, CDR1 is MNHNS, CDR2 SASEGT. Trimming took 1 base from V and 2 from J, leaving 2 bases between them. The CDR3 bases are TGTGCCAGCAGTGAAGATCAAGAGACCCAGTACTTC. Protein product: CASSEDQETQYF.

V is TRBV5-1 and J is TRBJ1-2; D is possibly TRBD1 (5 bases). The CDR3 is 13 amino acids. V shed 4 bases and J shed 5 bases, with 12 bases lying between them. Germline V lookup: CDR1 SGHRS, CDR2 YFSETQ. This chain's CDR3 is CASSPQGPYGYTF. In DNA form, the CDR3 reads TGCGCCAGCAGCCCCCAGGGTCCTTATGGCTACACCTTC.

This chain uses TRBV5-4 with TRBJ2-1; 8 bases fit TRBD2. Germline CDR1 and CDR2: SGHNT and YYREEE (reference sequence). Unmatched junction bases numbered 10, after V lost 4 bases and J lost 7 bases. The length of the CDR3 is 15 residues. DNA of the CDR3: TGTGCCAGCAGCCCCGGACTAGCCATAGTGAATGAGCAGTTCTTC. Its protein product is CASSPGLAIVNEQFF.

The rearrangement links TRBV30 to TRBJ2-5; D may be TRBD1 (6 bases). Germline lookup yields CDR1 GTSNPN and CDR2 SVGIG (reference sequence). The CDR3 consists of 13 residues. V was shortened by 0 bases and J by 5 bases, with 10 bases between the two germline ends. CDR3 bases: TGTGCCTGGAGTGTAAACAGGGTCGAGACCCAGTACTTC. It yields the protein CAWSVNRVETQYF.

The V and J genes are TRBV6-5 and TRBJ2-5, with 9 bases identical to TRBD1. V lost 6 bases and J lost 0; bases outside the gene matches: 5. The length of the CDR3 is 15 residues. CDR1 and CDR2 from the germline V gene are MNHEY and SVGAGI. The CDR3 nucleotides are TGTGCCAGCAGAGTCGGGACAGGGTACCAAGAGACCCAGTACTTC. Encoded protein: CASRVGTGYQETQYF.

V usage is TRBV4-3 and J usage is TRBJ1-4; D might be TRBD1 (5 bases). The CDR3 has 14 residues. Looked up from germline, CDR1 is LGHNA and CDR2 is YSLEER. Trimming shortened V by 4 bases and J by 3 bases, and 9 bases separated the two germline ends. CDR3 loop: CASSRGNSNEKLFF. In DNA, the CDR3 is TGCGCCAGCAGCCGGGGGAACTCTAATGAAAAACTGTTTTTT.

The rearrangement links TRBV7-2 to TRBJ2-1; the D is unclear. CDR1 SGHTA and CDR2 FQGNSA come from the germline V gene. This CDR3 has 15 residues. Trimming removed 1 base from V and 1 base from J, with 8 bases in between. CDR3 loop: CASSLGKMSYNEQFF. Written as DNA, the CDR3 is TGTGCCAGCAGCTTAGGAAAGATGTCCTACAATGAGCAGTTCTTC.

This chain links TRBV28 with TRBJ2-7; D may be TRBD1 (5 bases). The CDR3 spans 13 residues. Trimming pared 8 bases from V and 5 bases from J, leaving 16 bases between. Germline assignment: CDR1 MDHEN and CDR2 SYDVKM. CDR3 sequence reads: CASSTGDLNEQYF. CDR3 DNA: TGTGCCAGCTCTACAGGAGATCTGAACGAGCAGTACTTC.

The J gene is TRBJ2-1, the V gene TRBV5-6; TRBD1 might be the D (6 bases). Germline values: CDR1 SGHDT, CDR2 YYEEEE. Trimming shortened V by 2 bases and J by 8 bases, and 17 bases separated the two germline ends. The CDR3 has 15 residues. The CDR3 loop is CASSLGQLFLDEQFF. The CDR3 coding sequence is TGTGCCAGCAGCTTAGGACAGCTATTTTTGGATGAGCAGTTCTTC.

This clone was detected only once. V gene TRBV4-1 combines with J gene TRBJ1-2; D might be TRBD1 (5 bases). The germline V gene has CDR1 MGHRA and CDR2 YSYEKL. CDR3 length: 13 residues. With 8 bases removed from V and 3 bases from J, the gap between germline ends came to 13 bases. CDR3 in amino acids: CASAPGVDYGYTF. CDR3 nucleotides: TGCGCCAGCGCTCCGGGGGTTGACTATGGCTACACCTTC.

The V gene is TRBV6-2 or TRBV6-3, the J gene TRBJ2-7, with a possible D match to TRBD1 (6 bases). Trimming took 2 bases from V and 5 from J, leaving 16 bases between them. The CDR3 contains 15 residues. From germline, CDR1 is MNHEY and CDR2 SVGEGT. This CDR3 reads CASSYRTGWVNEQYF. As DNA, the CDR3 is TGTGCCAGCAGTTACCGAACAGGGTGGGTGAACGAGCAGTACTTC.

This rearrangement joins TRBV6-2 or TRBV6-3 to TRBJ2-1, with TRBD2 matching 9 bases. Trimming cost V 5 bases and J 2 bases; bases outside gene matches: 22. The CDR3 consists of 21 residues. The V gene's germline CDR1 is MNHEY and CDR2 SVGEGT. The DNA for the CDR3 is TGTGCCAGCAGTCAACCTCTAGCGGGGTTGTATACTTCCCCAGCCTACAATGAGCAGTTCTTC. Protein sequence: CASSQPLAGLYTSPAYNEQFF.

The V gene is TRBV28, the J gene TRBJ2-2; 8 positions match TRBD2. The germline V gene encodes CDR1 MDHEN and CDR2 SYDVKM. The CDR3 has 14 amino acids. V shed 5 bases, J shed 7 bases, and the junction held 6 bases outside the gene matches. The CDR3 protein is CASSGGRSGGELFF. The CDR3, as DNA: TGTGCCAGCAGTGGCGGGAGGAGTGGCGGGGAGCTGTTTTTT.

The genes are TRBV7-2 and TRBJ1-1, with a weak D call TRBD1 (5 bases). CDR3 length equals 14 residues. The germline V gene encodes CDR1 SGHTA and CDR2 FQGNSA. V was clipped by 5 bases and J by 1 base, with 11 bases between them. The CDR3 region has the DNA TGTGCCAGCAGCGGGACTGGGGCGAACACTGAAGCTTTCTTT. Protein sequence: CASSGTGANTEAFF.

The chain couples TRBV6-5 to TRBJ1-3; 7 bases map to TRBD1. Unmatched junction bases numbered 7, after V lost 7 bases and J lost 1 base. The germline CDR1 and CDR2 sequences are MNHEY and SVGAGI. The CDR3 sequence is 15 residues long. As DNA, the CDR3 is TGTGCCAGCACTAGACAGGGAACGTCTGGAAACACCATATATTTT. Amino acid sequence: CASTRQGTSGNTIYF.

CDR3 in DNA: TGTGCCTGGAAGAAAGGGATAAGCTCCTACAATGAGCAGTTCTTC. Residues: CAWKKGISSYNEQFF. V and J are TRBV30 and TRBJ2-1; no firm D call. This CDR3 has 15 amino acids. Per germline, CDR1 GTSNPN and CDR2 SVGIG (reference sequence). Trimming took off 4 bases at V and 0 bases at J, with 13 bases between the two ends.

The CDR3 region is CSGRRDGGQETQYF. CDR3 sequence (DNA): TGCAGCGGAAGGAGGGATGGTGGCCAAGAGACCCAGTACTTC. The chain has TRBV29-1 and TRBJ2-5; the D gene is possibly TRBD2 (6 bases). The V and J ends lost 7 bases and 1 base respectively, with 16 bases between them. In germline, CDR1 is SQVTM, CDR2 ANQGSEA. CDR3 length: 14 amino acids.

The rearrangement uses TRBV3-1 (or the pseudogene TRBV3-2) and TRBJ2-5; D might be TRBD1 (5 bases). The CDR3 extends over 13 amino acids. V dropped 1 base and J dropped 5 bases, with 8 bases sitting between them. Looked up from germline, CDR1 is LGHDT and CDR2 is YNNKEL (reference sequence). CDR3 region: CASSQVNRETQYF. CDR3 coding DNA: TGTGCCAGCAGCCAAGTAAACAGGGAGACCCAGTACTTC.

The chain is built from TRBV5-1 and TRBJ2-1; D tentatively reads TRBD1 or TRBD2 (5 bases each). CDR1 is SGHRS and CDR2 is YFSETQ in the germline V gene. The germline V and J ends were trimmed by 4 bases and 6 bases, with 20 bases remaining between them. CDR3 length: 16 residues. The CDR3 nucleotides read TGCGCCAGCAGCCACCCCCGTGACTATGGGACCAATGAGCAGTTCTTC. It encodes CASSHPRDYGTNEQFF.

The CDR3 DNA follows: TGTGCCACCAGTGATTCATACAGGGCTAACACCATATATTTT. Translated: CATSDSYRANTIYF. V gene TRBV24-1 combines with J gene TRBJ1-3, with D possibly TRBD1 on 6 matching bases. CDR1 is KGHDR, CDR2 SFDVKD, per germline. This CDR3 comprises 14 residues. Trimming took off 2 bases at V and 7 bases at J, with 11 bases between the two ends.

The count of this clone is one. Other DNA sequences in this sample translate to the same CDR3. The gene calls are TRBV28 and TRBJ2-5; the D gene is possibly TRBD2 (6 bases). Looked up from germline, CDR1 is MDHEN and CDR2 is SYDVKM. The CDR3 has 10 amino acids. Trimming took 8 bases from V and 5 from J, leaving 6 bases between them. This chain's CDR3 is CASGRETQYF. CDR3 sequence (DNA): TGTGCCAGCGGGAGGGAGACCCAGTACTTC.

This clone was seen only once. The V call is TRBV5-1, the J call TRBJ2-3; no definite D call. Germline CDR1 SGHRS, CDR2 YFSETQ. This CDR3 region has 13 residues. V gave up 4 bases and J gave up 4 bases, with 10 bases separating them. The CDR3 bases are TGCGCCAGCAGCATGGAACCACCAGATACGCAGTATTTT. It is translated as CASSMEPPDTQYF.

J is TRBJ2-5 and V is TRBV6-5; 9 bases agree with TRBD1. V trimming: 6 bases; J trimming: 5 bases; junction bases outside the gene matches: 1. The CDR3 is 12 amino acids. CDR1 is MNHEY and CDR2 is SVGAGI in the germline V gene. In DNA, the CDR3 is TGTGCCAGCAGCGGACAGGGGGAGACCCAGTACTTC. Translating gives CASSGQGETQYF.

The rearrangement joins TRBV5-4 to TRBJ2-7; D may be TRBD1 (6 bases). The CDR3 covers 14 residues. V lost 7 bases and J 5 bases, leaving 19 bases between the germline ends. The germline V gene has CDR1 SGHNT and CDR2 YYREEE (reference sequence). The CDR3 coding sequence is TGTGCCAGCCGTAAGGGGGTATCAGGGGACGAGCAGTACTTC. Its protein is CASRKGVSGDEQYF.

The chain joins TRBV11-2 to TRBJ1-5, with D perhaps TRBD1 (6 bases). Deletions cut 6 bases from V and 4 bases from J, with 13 bases between. CDR1 and CDR2 from the germline V gene are SGHAT and FQNNGV. This CDR3 spans 14 amino acids. Here the CDR3 reads CASSHGQTNQPQHF. DNA for the CDR3: TGTGCCAGCAGTCACGGACAGACTAATCAGCCCCAGCATTTT.